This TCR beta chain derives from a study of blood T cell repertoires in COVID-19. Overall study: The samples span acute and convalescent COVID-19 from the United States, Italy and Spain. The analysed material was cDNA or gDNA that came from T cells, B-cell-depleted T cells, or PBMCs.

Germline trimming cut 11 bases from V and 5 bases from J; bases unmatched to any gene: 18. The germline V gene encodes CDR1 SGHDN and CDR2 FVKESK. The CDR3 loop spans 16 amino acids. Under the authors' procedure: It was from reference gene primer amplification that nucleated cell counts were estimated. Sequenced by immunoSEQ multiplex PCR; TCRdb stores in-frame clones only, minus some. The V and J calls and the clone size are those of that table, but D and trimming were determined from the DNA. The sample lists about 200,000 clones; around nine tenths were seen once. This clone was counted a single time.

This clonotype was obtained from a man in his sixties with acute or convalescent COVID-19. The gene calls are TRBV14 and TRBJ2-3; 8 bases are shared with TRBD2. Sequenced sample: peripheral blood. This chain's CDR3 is CAVRRLAGETRDTQYF. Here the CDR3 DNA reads TGTGCCGTAAGGAGGCTAGCGGGTGAAACTCGAGATACGCAGTATTTT.